This TCR beta chain was identified during a study of OX40 agonist ivuxolimab in advanced cancers. Study overall: Subjects had a mean age of about 57 years, with a range of roughly 23 to 79; just over 80% were male. Three patients, one with hepatocellular carcinoma and two with cutaneous melanoma, responded partially. Study results and limitations: Averaging showed that CD8+ T cells had more expanded clones than CD4+ did. Circulating CD4+ and CD8+ T cells showed clonal expansion by week 6 at 0.1 to 3.0 mg/kg.

The CDR3 extends over 14 amino acids. Trimming cost V 2 bases and J 4 bases, with 11 bases left between them. CDR1 ENHRY and CDR2 SYGVKD come from the germline V gene. Notes on this clone: What it recognizes is unknown.

The data were produced by immunoSEQ multiplex PCR, yet TCRdb's version contains in-frame clones alone and is incomplete. Altogether some 70,000 clones are present, around 81% being singletons, with the ten largest covering almost 6%. The clonotype was recovered from an adult with an advanced solid tumor such as melanoma, head and neck, liver or kidney cancer. This chain links TRBV10-3 with TRBJ1-1, with D unclear. Sequencing used CD4+ or CD8+ T cells sorted from blood, obtained in a trial of the OX40 agonist ivuxolimab. DNA for the CDR3: TGTGCCATCAGTGAGGACCCCCGGGGCACTGAAGCTTTCTTT. This codes for CAISEDPRGTEAFF.